The T cell receptor beta chain described here comes from a study of post-analysis software for immune sequencing data. Unique molecular identifiers were built into the TCR beta cDNA libraries. A single record per CDR3 protein comes from TCRdb applying MiXCR to the PCR reads. The sample consists of about 160,000 distinct CDR3 sequences, about 36% of them appearing once. Study-wide results and limits: F measure showed strong co-clustering of same-batch samples. Several TRBV segments (TRBV5-6, TRBV5-1 and TRBV20-1 among them) occurred more frequently in patients than in controls.

This clonotype was recorded once. Its antigen is not known. Trimming left V 5 bases short and J 11 bases short, with 22 bases between. CDR3 length: 15 amino acids. The germline V gene has CDR1 MNHEY and CDR2 SMNVEV (reference sequence). This receptor was taken from a girl under 18 with multiple sclerosis. The gene calls are TRBV27 and TRBJ1-5; weak D call: TRBD1 (5 bases). Sequenced material: blood, taken after autologous hematopoietic stem cell transplantation. The CDR3: CASSMTGTGGGAQHF. CDR3 coding DNA: TGTGCCAGCAGTATGACCGGGACCGGCGGAGGTGCCCAGCATTTT.